This T cell receptor (beta chain) was identified during a study of cytomegalovirus exposure and HLA in healthy donors. Study information: It was reported in a later analysis that the approximately 110 validation repertoires used the same platform as the approximately 690 first-cohort repertoires.

Trimming cost V 2 bases and J 4 bases, with 11 bases left between them. The CDR3 sequence is 14 residues long. CDR1 and CDR2 (germline): SGHTS, YDEGEE. General study points: With high specificity and sensitivity, the classifier reportedly diagnosed cytomegalovirus status.

As regards this clone: Its antigen is not known.

Sequencing was performed with immunoSEQ multiplex PCR; in TCRdb, only in-frame clones are kept and a portion is missing. The table has approximately 260,000 clones, around 86% seen once; the top ten hold around 1%. This rearrangement joins TRBV5-8 to TRBJ2-3; no clear D. Sequencing input: PBMCs. The TCR originated in a woman between 18 and 30 years old in good health and CMV-seronegative. CDR3 protein: CASSFGEVADTQYF. CDR3 DNA: TGTGCCAGCAGCTTCGGTGAGGTGGCAGATACGCAGTATTTT.